This is a list of T cell receptor beta chains from one sample in a study of cytomegalovirus exposure and HLA in healthy donors. Here immunoSEQ multiplex PCR was the method, and the copy in TCRdb shows in-frame clones only, minus some. The table records about 61,000 clones, about 90% of them present only once. Sequenced sample: PBMCs. These receptors originate from a man between 25 and 39 years old in good health and CMV-seropositive. Each CDR3 is given with its conserved first and last residue. A D gene is named only where the DNA matches it firmly. For some rows the clone size is stated as once, few or many, or as a class when expanded; others skip it.

v_gene	j_gene	d_gene	abundance	CDR3nt	CDR3aa
TRBV6-5	TRBJ1-5	NA	NA	TGTGCCAGCAGCAACAGCCGGAACCTTCATCAGCCCCAGCATTTT	CASSNSRNLHQPQHF
TRBV29-1	TRBJ2-3	NA	NA	TGCAGCGGAGCGCGAGGCGGCACAGATACGCAGTATTTT	CSGARGGTDTQYF
TRBV5-1	TRBJ1-2	NA	NA	TGCGCCAGCAGCCATCGGGATTATGGCTACACCTTC	CASSHRDYGYTF
TRBV2	TRBJ2-1	TRBD1	once	TGTGCCAGCAGCTGGGGACAGGGATCCTACAATGAGCAGTTCTTC	CASSWGQGSYNEQFF
TRBV30	TRBJ1-1	TRBD1	NA	TGTGCCTGGAGTGTTCCGGGACAGGGGACCCCTGAAGCTTTCTTT	CAWSVPGQGTPEAFF
TRBV27	TRBJ1-4	NA	NA	TGTGCCAGCAGTTTATTGGGGGGGCGAGATGAAAAACTGTTTTTT	CASSLLGGRDEKLFF
TRBV27	TRBJ2-7	NA	NA	TGTGCCAGCAGTCCAGCGCACGGGGAGCAGTACTTC	CASSPAHGEQYF
TRBV18	TRBJ2-7	NA	NA	TGTGCCAGCTCACCCCCCAATGCCTACGAGCAGTACTTC	CASSPPNAYEQYF
TRBV27	TRBJ2-7	NA	NA	TGTGCCAGCAGCCGACCGGGACTCCCCCTAGAAGAGCAGTACTTC	CASSRPGLPLEEQYF
TRBV9	TRBJ2-7	TRBD1	NA	TGTGCCAGCAGCTCCCGGGACAGCCCCTCCTACGAGCAGTACTTC	CASSSRDSPSYEQYF
TRBV5-1	TRBJ2-7	NA	once	TGCGCCAGCAGCGGAGGACTCCCCTACGAGCAGTACTTC	CASSGGLPYEQYF
TRBV6-1	TRBJ2-5	NA	NA	TGTGCCACCCTAAGGGGACTTGGAGAGACCCAGTACTTC	CATLRGLGETQYF
TRBV7-2	TRBJ2-1	TRBD1	NA	TGTGCCAGCAGCCCCGGGAGGGGACAGGGGCACAATGAGCAGTTCTTC	CASSPGRGQGHNEQFF
TRBV2	TRBJ2-7	TRBD2	NA	TGTGCCAGCAGTGTGGAGGATAGCGGGAGAAACGAGCAGTACTTC	CASSVEDSGRNEQYF
TRBV4-1	TRBJ2-6	TRBD1	NA	TGCGCCAGCAGCCAACAGGGGGCTGGGGCCAACGTCCTGACTTTC	CASSQQGAGANVLTF
TRBV2	TRBJ2-5	NA	NA	TGTGCCAGCAGTGAGAACACCCAAGAGACCCAGTACTTC	CASSENTQETQYF
TRBV18	TRBJ2-1	TRBD2	few	TGTGCCAGTTCGACTAGCCATGAGCAGTTCTTC	CASSTSHEQFF